Reported below is one T cell receptor beta chain. These data originate in a study of T cell changes during pregnancy in multiple sclerosis. Generated by immunoSEQ multiplex PCR, the TCRdb table keeps only in-frame clones and is missing some. This table has roughly 73,000 clones, approximately 90% appearing once. Sequenced material: peripheral blood, taken in the second trimester of pregnancy. The sequence was collected from a female donor in good health, enrolled as a control in a pregnancy study.

The CDR3 protein is CASTRPTGTGAHEQYF. The DNA for the CDR3 is TGTGCCAGCACCCGCCCTACCGGGACAGGGGCCCACGAGCAGTACTTC. The rearrangement links TRBV7-2 to TRBJ2-7; 10 nucleotides line up with TRBD1. V trimming: 7 bases; J trimming: 5 bases; junction bases outside the gene matches: 14. This CDR3 spans 16 amino acids. Germline V gene data show CDR1 as SGHTA and CDR2 as FQGNSA. The full variable domain, rest sourced from reference TRBV7-2 and TRBJ2-7, is GAGVSQSPSNKVTEKGKDVELRCDPISGHTALYWYRQSLGQGLEFLIYFQGNSAPDKSGLPSDRFSAERTGGSVSTLTIQRTQQEDSAVYLCASTRPTGTGAHEQYFGPGTRLTVT.